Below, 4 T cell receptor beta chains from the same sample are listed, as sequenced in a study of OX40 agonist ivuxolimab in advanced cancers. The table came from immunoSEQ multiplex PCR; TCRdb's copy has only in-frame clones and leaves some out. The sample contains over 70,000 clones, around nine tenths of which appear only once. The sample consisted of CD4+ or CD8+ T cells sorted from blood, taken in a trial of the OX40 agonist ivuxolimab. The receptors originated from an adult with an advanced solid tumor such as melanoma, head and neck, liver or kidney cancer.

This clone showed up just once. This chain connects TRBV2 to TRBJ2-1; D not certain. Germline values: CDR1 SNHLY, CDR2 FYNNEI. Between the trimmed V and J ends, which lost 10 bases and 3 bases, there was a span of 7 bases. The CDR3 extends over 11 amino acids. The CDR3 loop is CATTGYNEQFF. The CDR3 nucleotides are TGTGCCACCACCGGCTACAATGAGCAGTTCTTC.

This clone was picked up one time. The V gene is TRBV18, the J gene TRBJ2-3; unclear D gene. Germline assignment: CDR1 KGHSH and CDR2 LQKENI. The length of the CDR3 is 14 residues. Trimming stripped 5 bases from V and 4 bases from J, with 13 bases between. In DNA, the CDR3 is TGTGCCAGCTCAATCAAAGAGGATTCAGATACGCAGTATTTT. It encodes CASSIKEDSDTQYF.

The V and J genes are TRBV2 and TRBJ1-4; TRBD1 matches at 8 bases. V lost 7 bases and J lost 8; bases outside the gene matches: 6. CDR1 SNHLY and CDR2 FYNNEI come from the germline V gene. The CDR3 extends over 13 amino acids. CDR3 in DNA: TGTGCCAGCACCAGGGGGCGCGAGGAAAAACTGTTTTTT. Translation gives CASTRGREEKLFF.

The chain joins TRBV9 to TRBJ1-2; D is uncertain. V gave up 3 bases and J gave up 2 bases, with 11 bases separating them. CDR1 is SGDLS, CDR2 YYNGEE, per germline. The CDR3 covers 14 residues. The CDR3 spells CASSADGENYGYTF. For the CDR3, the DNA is TGTGCCAGCAGCGCCGACGGTGAGAACTATGGCTACACCTTC.